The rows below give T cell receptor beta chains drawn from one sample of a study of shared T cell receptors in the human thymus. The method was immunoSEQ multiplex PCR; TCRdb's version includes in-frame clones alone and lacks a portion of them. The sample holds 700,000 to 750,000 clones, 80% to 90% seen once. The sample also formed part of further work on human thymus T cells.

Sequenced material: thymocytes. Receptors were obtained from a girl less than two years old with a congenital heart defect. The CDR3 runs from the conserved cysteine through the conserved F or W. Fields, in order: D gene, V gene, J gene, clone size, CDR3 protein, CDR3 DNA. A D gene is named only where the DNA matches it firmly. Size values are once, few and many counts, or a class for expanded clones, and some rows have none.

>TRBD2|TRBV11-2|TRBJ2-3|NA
CASSLAFGLAGSTDTQYF
TGTGCCAGCAGCTTAGCGTTTGGTCTAGCGGGTAGCACAGATACGCAGTATTTT
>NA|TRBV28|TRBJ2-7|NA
CASSPARDRAYEQYF
TGTGCCAGCAGTCCCGCGAGAGACAGAGCCTACGAGCAGTACTTC
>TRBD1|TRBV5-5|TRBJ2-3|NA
CASSLDGLKTGGASGDTQYF
TGTGCCAGCAGCTTGGATGGGCTAAAAACAGGGGGCGCGTCGGGAGATACGCAGTATTTT
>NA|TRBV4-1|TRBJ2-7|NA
CASSQEMTRGRGRVNYEQYF
TGCGCCAGCAGCCAAGAAATGACCCGCGGACGGGGTAGAGTGAACTACGAGCAGTACTTC
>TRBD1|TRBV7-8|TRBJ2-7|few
CASTLSRDSPGGSYEQYF
TGTGCCAGCACCCTTAGTCGGGACAGCCCGGGTGGCTCCTACGAGCAGTACTTC
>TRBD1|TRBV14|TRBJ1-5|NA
CASSQAGGQPQHF
TGTGCCAGCAGCCAAGCAGGGGGACAGCCCCAGCATTTT
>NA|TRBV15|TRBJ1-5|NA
CATSRVGGYSNQPRHF
TGTGCCACCAGCAGGGTTGGAGGATATAGCAATCAGCCCCGGCATTTT
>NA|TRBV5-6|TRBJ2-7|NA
CASSWVRGQPSYEQYF
TGTGCCAGCAGCTGGGTTCGCGGACAGCCCTCCTACGAGCAGTACTTC
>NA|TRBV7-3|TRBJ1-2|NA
CASSPAGDSYGYTF
TGTGCCAGCAGCCCCGCGGGTGATAGCTATGGCTACACCTTC
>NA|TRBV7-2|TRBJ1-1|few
CASRRTWTYTEAFF
TGTGCCAGCCGTAGGACATGGACATACACTGAAGCTTTCTTT
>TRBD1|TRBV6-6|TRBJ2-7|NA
CASSRTTGTGAYEQYF
TGTGCCAGCAGTCGCACCACCGGGACAGGAGCCTACGAGCAGTACTTC
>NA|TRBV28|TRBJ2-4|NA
CASSLRTAPDIQYF
TGTGCCAGCAGTTTAAGAACAGCCCCCGACATTCAGTACTTC
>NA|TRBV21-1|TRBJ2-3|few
CASTPRVQTSSADTQYF
TGTGCCAGCACCCCCAGGGTGCAGACTAGCAGCGCAGATACGCAGTATTTT
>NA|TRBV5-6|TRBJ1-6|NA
CASSFLFPVTNSPLHF
TGTGCCAGCAGCTTTTTATTCCCAGTGACTAATTCCCCCCTCCACTTT
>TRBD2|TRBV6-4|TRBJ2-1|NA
CASSDSGLPYNEQFF
TGTGCCAGCAGTGACTCGGGACTACCTTACAATGAGCAGTTCTTC
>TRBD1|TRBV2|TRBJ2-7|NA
CASIRGTVSYEQYF
TGTGCCAGCATCAGGGGGACAGTCTCCTACGAGCAGTACTTC
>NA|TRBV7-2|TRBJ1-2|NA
CASNEGVGQSNYGYTF
TGTGCCAGCAACGAGGGGGTAGGGCAGTCGAACTATGGCTACACCTTC
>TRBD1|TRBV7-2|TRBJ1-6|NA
CASSQVRDRGSYNSPLHF
TGTGCCAGCAGCCAGGTCCGGGACAGGGGGTCCTATAATTCACCCCTCCACTTT